A single sample is the source of the 25 T cell receptor beta chains below, sequenced in a study of blood T cell repertoires in COVID-19 (dated by TCRdb to about 2020). The method was the immunoSEQ multiplex PCR assay. This immuneACCESS table, as held by TCRdb, lists in-frame sequences with V and J called but not all clones. Of the missing ones, under half trace to an unresolved V gene in checked studies; the others have no known cause. Recorded for this sample are approximately 280,000 clones; about nine tenths of them occurred a single time. Roughly 2.6% of the sample belongs to the ten largest clones. The sample consisted of PBMCs or T cells enriched from blood (not recorded which). The receptors come from a woman between 18 and 29 years old who had recovered from COVID-19.

This chain connects TRBV5-4 to TRBJ1-1; D ambiguous. Per germline, CDR1 SGHNT and CDR2 YYREEE (reference sequence). The CDR3 extends over 14 amino acids. V lost 4 bases to trimming and J lost 7 bases, with 17 bases between them. CDR3 nucleotide sequence: TGTGCCAGCAGCGTAGAACCGGTTCGAGGTGAAGCTTTCTTT. Translation gives CASSVEPVRGEAFF.

This clone was picked up one time. V gene TRBV2 combines with J gene TRBJ2-1; 7 positions agree with TRBD2. V trimming: 4 bases; J trimming: 5 bases; junction bases outside the gene matches: 8. Germline V gives CDR1 SNHLY, CDR2 FYNNEI. The CDR3 sequence is 15 residues long. CDR3 sequence reads: CASSGGREVDNEQFF. The CDR3 region has the DNA TGTGCCAGCAGTGGGGGCCGGGAGGTGGACAATGAGCAGTTCTTC.

This clone occurred once. The chain has TRBV2 and TRBJ2-1; the D gene is possibly TRBD2 (6 bases). From germline, CDR1 is SNHLY and CDR2 FYNNEI. The CDR3 length is 14 residues. Trimming stripped 8 bases from V and 6 bases from J, with 17 bases between. The CDR3: CASAGLPVANEQFF. CDR3 in DNA: TGTGCCAGCGCGGGACTCCCCGTCGCCAATGAGCAGTTCTTC.

This clone was observed once. CDR3 amino acids: CASSTPYRGPQPQHF. The CDR3 nucleotides are TGTGCCAGTAGTACGCCGTACAGGGGACCTCAGCCCCAGCATTTT. The chain carries TRBV19 and TRBJ1-5; 7 bases are shared with TRBD1. Germline CDR1 is LNHDA and CDR2 is SQIVND (reference sequence). The V gene end was trimmed by 4 bases and the J gene end by 6 bases; junction bases not matched to a gene: 9. The CDR3 is made up of 15 amino acids.

The chain uses TRBV28 and TRBJ2-1; tentatively, D is TRBD1 (7 bases). CDR1 is MDHEN and CDR2 is SYDVKM in the germline V gene. The CDR3 runs to 19 residues. In nucleotides, the CDR3 is TGTGGGGCGGGAACCGCAGTTTATTCAGGGACAGAGAATAACAATGAGCAGTTCTTC. Its protein is CGAGTAVYSGTENNNEQFF.

This chain connects TRBV28 to TRBJ2-7, with TRBD1 identical over 10 bases. The germline V gene encodes CDR1 MDHEN and CDR2 SYDVKM. The length of the CDR3 is 15 residues. J was trimmed by 3 bases and V by 4 bases; bases with no gene match: 6. The CDR3 loop reads CASSSLGQGDYEQYF. CDR3 DNA: TGTGCCAGCAGTTCCCTCGGACAGGGGGACTACGAGCAGTACTTC.

The V gene is TRBV27, the J gene TRBJ2-1, with 12 bases identical to TRBD2. The CDR3 spans 14 residues. Germline V gives CDR1 MNHEY, CDR2 SMNVEV (reference sequence). Trimming took 7 bases from V and 4 from J; bases not matched to a gene: 2. The CDR3 spells CASTTSGSYNEQFF. CDR3 sequence (DNA): TGTGCCAGCACGACTAGCGGGAGTTACAATGAGCAGTTCTTC.

The CDR3 region is CASSIGGGNSNQPQHF. CDR3 DNA: TGTGCCAGTAGTATTGGGGGGGGTAATAGCAATCAGCCCCAGCATTTT. J is TRBJ1-5 and V is TRBV19; D possibly corresponds to TRBD1 (5 bases). The CDR3 loop spans 16 amino acids. Trimming cost V 3 bases and J 0 bases, with 12 bases left between them. CDR1 LNHDA and CDR2 SQIVND come from the germline V gene (reference sequence).

The chain recombines TRBV11-2 with TRBJ2-7; TRBD2 agrees at 11 bases. Germline CDR1 and CDR2: SGHAT and FQNNGV. Losses at the gene ends were 3 bases for V and 7 bases for J; bases not matched to a gene: 11. CDR3 length equals 16 residues. CDR3 loop: CASSLVPSGRRREQYF. The DNA of the CDR3 is TGTGCCAGCAGCTTGGTACCTAGCGGGAGGCGGAGGGAGCAGTACTTC.

The chain has TRBV5-4 and TRBJ1-1; D is unresolved. CDR3 length: 14 amino acids. The V end lost 3 bases, the J end lost 1 base, and 10 bases lay between the germline ends. Germline CDR1 SGHNT, CDR2 YYREEE (reference sequence). The CDR3 here is CASSSRSGNTEAFF. The CDR3 region has the DNA TGTGCCAGCAGCTCCCGTTCAGGGAACACTGAAGCTTTCTTT.

This chain uses TRBV7-2 with TRBJ2-7; 10 bases align to TRBD2. Germline loops: CDR1 SGHTA, CDR2 FQGNSA. Germline trimming cut 1 base from V and 3 bases from J; bases unmatched to any gene: 6. CDR3 size: 16 residues. The CDR3, as DNA: TGTGCCAGCAGCTTAGACCCCTTAGCGGGAGGCTACGAGCAGTACTTC. Protein product: CASSLDPLAGGYEQYF.

The chain combines TRBV30 with TRBJ2-7; 11 bases map to TRBD1. The CDR3 runs 14 residues. The germline gives CDR1 GTSNPN, CDR2 SVGIG (reference sequence). Trimming at V came to 3 bases and at J to 2 bases, leaving 3 bases not matched to a gene. CDR3 loop: CAWSRGQGAYEQYF. The CDR3 region has the DNA TGTGCCTGGAGCCGGGGACAGGGGGCCTACGAGCAGTACTTC.

The chain carries TRBV3-1 (or the pseudogene TRBV3-2) and TRBJ2-5; 11 bases map to TRBD2. CDR1 LGHDT and CDR2 YNNKEL come from the germline V gene (reference sequence). This CDR3 contains 17 residues. The trim removed 2 bases at V and 4 bases at J, leaving 9 bases unmatched. The CDR3 DNA reads TGTGCCAGCAGCCAACCGTCTAGCGGGGGGATGGGAGAGACCCAGTACTTC. Translating gives CASSQPSSGGMGETQYF.

Remarks on this clone: The identical CDR3 is also encoded by other nucleotide sequences in the sample. J is TRBJ1-2 and V is TRBV5-5, with 7 bases fitting TRBD1. The germline CDR1 and CDR2 sequences are SGHKS and YYEKEE (reference sequence). V gave up 0 bases and J gave up 3 bases; unmatched junction bases: 2. The CDR3 contains 14 residues. In DNA, the CDR3 is TGTGCCAGCAGCTTGGGGGACAGCTACTATGGCTACACCTTC. Translated, it gives CASSLGDSYYGYTF. Full variable domain (rest looked up from reference TRBV5-5 and TRBJ1-2): DAGVTQSPTHLIKTRGQQVTLRCSPISGHKSVSWYQQVLGQGPQFIFQYYEKEERGRGNFPDRFSARQFPNYSSELNVNALLLGDSALYLCASSLGDSYYGYTFGSGTRLTVV.

The chain combines TRBV9 with TRBJ1-3; tentatively, D is TRBD1 (5 bases). The CDR3 is 15 amino acids. Trimming took 1 base from V and 4 from J, leaving 12 bases between them. The germline CDR1 and CDR2 sequences are SGDLS and YYNGEE. The CDR3 here is CASSVTGVPGNTIYF. CDR3 in DNA: TGTGCCAGCAGCGTAACGGGGGTCCCCGGAAACACCATATATTTT.

The chain combines TRBV15 with TRBJ2-7; TRBD2 agrees at 9 bases. The CDR3 contains 17 residues. CDR1 is LNHNV, CDR2 YYDKDF, per germline (reference sequence). The V and J ends lost 0 bases and 0 bases, in that order; junction bases with no gene match: 6. In DNA, the CDR3 is TGTGCCACCAGCAGAGATGGAATAGCGGGGGCCTCCTACGAGCAGTACTTC. It yields the protein CATSRDGIAGASYEQYF. Looking up the rest from reference TRBV15 and TRBJ2-7 gives the full variable domain: DAMVIQNPRYQVTQFGKPVTLSCSQTLNHNVMYWYQQKSSQAPKLLFHYYDKDFNNEADTPDNFQSRRPNTSFCFLDIRSPGLGDTAMYLCATSRDGIAGASYEQYFGPGTRLTVT.

This chain links TRBV3-1 (or the pseudogene TRBV3-2) with TRBJ1-5, with D possibly being TRBD1 (5 bases). Deletions cut 2 bases from V and 4 bases from J, with 9 bases between. Germline CDR1 LGHDT, CDR2 YNNKEL (reference sequence). The CDR3 extends over 14 amino acids. This chain's CDR3 is CASSQHSGNQPQHF. CDR3 DNA: TGTGCCAGCAGCCAACACTCAGGGAATCAGCCCCAGCATTTT.

The gene calls are TRBV27 and TRBJ2-1, with 16 positions matching TRBD2. The CDR3 loop spans 19 amino acids. Germline V lookup: CDR1 MNHEY, CDR2 SMNVEV (reference sequence). V trimming: 2 bases; J trimming: 4 bases; junction bases outside the gene matches: 8. CDR3 nucleotide sequence: TGTGCCAGCAGTTTAGGGACTAGCGGGAGGGTTTTGCTATACAATGAGCAGTTCTTC. Residues: CASSLGTSGRVLLYNEQFF.

This sequence joins TRBV27 and TRBJ1-2; no clear D gene. Trimming left V 3 bases short and J 3 bases short, with 8 bases between. Per the germline V gene, CDR1 is MNHEY and CDR2 is SMNVEV (reference sequence). This CDR3 has 13 residues. CDR3 sequence (DNA): TGTGCCAGCAGTTTTCTCGGGGACTATGGCTACACCTTC. Residues: CASSFLGDYGYTF.

V gene TRBV28 combines with J gene TRBJ1-3; tentative D call: TRBD1 (5 bases). There are 18 residues in the CDR3. Trimming took 2 bases from V and 0 from J, leaving 17 bases between them. Looked up from germline, CDR1 is MDHEN and CDR2 is SYDVKM. CDR3 sequence reads: CASSLSSSRVYSGNTIYF. The DNA for the CDR3 is TGTGCCAGCAGTTTAAGTTCCTCCAGGGTGTACTCTGGAAACACCATATATTTT.

The chain is built from TRBV30 and TRBJ1-5; TRBD1 agrees at 8 bases. There are 13 residues in the CDR3. Germline V gene data show CDR1 as GTSNPN and CDR2 as SVGIG (reference sequence). The V gene end was trimmed by 2 bases and the J gene end by 4 bases; junction bases not matched to a gene: 1. Here the CDR3 reads CAWSQGANQPQHF. CDR3 nucleotide sequence: TGTGCCTGGAGTCAGGGGGCAAATCAGCCCCAGCATTTT.

The chain combines TRBV28 with TRBJ1-2; no definite D call. The CDR3 spans 13 residues. The germline gives CDR1 MDHEN, CDR2 SYDVKM. Trimming removed 6 bases at V and 5 bases at J, with 13 bases between. CDR3 sequence (DNA): TGTGCCAGCAGCGAATCCGCGTCGTATGGCTACACCTTC. Its translation is CASSESASYGYTF.

Ten or more counts support this clone. The CDR3 coding sequence is TGTGCCAGCAGCTTGGCTAGCGGGTACGAGCAGTACTTC. It specifies CASSLASGYEQYF. The chain employs TRBV5-4 and TRBJ2-7; 8 nucleotides line up with TRBD2. Trimming took 0 bases from V and 4 from J; bases not matched to a gene: 0. Germline CDR1 is SGHNT and CDR2 is YYREEE (reference sequence). The CDR3 sequence is 13 residues long.

The CDR3, as DNA: TGTGCCAGCAGCTCTAGCGGGGGGAACACCGGGGAGCTGTTTTTT. This encodes CASSSSGGNTGELFF. The chain links TRBV7-2 to TRBJ2-2, with 10 positions matching TRBD2. This CDR3 has 15 residues. V lost 4 bases to trimming and J lost 1 base; unmatched junction nucleotides: 0. CDR1 and CDR2 (germline): SGHTA, FQGNSA.

The rearrangement uses TRBV3-1 (or the pseudogene TRBV3-2) and TRBJ1-1; no reliable D call. The germline CDR1 and CDR2 sequences are LGHDT and YNNKEL (reference sequence). CDR3 length: 12 amino acids. Trimming removed 3 bases at V and 5 bases at J, with 7 bases between. CDR3 DNA sequence: TGTGCCAGCAGCCAGACTAGGACTGAAGCTTTCTTT. Amino acid sequence: CASSQTRTEAFF.